The clone carrying this T cell receptor (beta chain) was recorded at least ten times. Amplification yielded TCR beta CDR3 regions, with RNA transcripts as the source. In the first-round RT-PCR of the TCR CDR3, the HTBI primer set was used. Using its own MiXCR run on the multiplex PCR reads, TCRdb lists one record per CDR3 protein. The data show 300,000 or so distinct CDR3 sequences, with about 18% seen just once and about 53% held by the top ten. Germline CDR1 SNHLY, CDR2 FYNNEI. V lost 2 bases to trimming and J lost 8 bases; unmatched junction nucleotides: 7. This CDR3 contains 16 residues. This sample is drawn from a study of T cells in Graves' hyperthyroidism and ophthalmopathy. When ophthalmopathy did not progress within 18 months, Graves' hyperthyroidism was considered stable.

Material: blood. The receptor was derived from a woman between 45 and 65 years old with Graves' hyperthyroidism. The chain employs TRBV2 and TRBJ1-6, with 9 bases identical to TRBD1. In nucleotides, the CDR3 is TGTGCCAGCAGTGAAATCGGACAGGGGTTGGATTCACCCCTCCACTTT. This gives the protein CASSEIGQGLDSPLHF.